This is a list of T cell receptor beta chains from one sample in a study of blood T cell repertoires in COVID-19. The table came from immunoSEQ multiplex PCR; TCRdb's copy has only in-frame clones and leaves some out. The repertoire holds tens of thousands of clones, around 75% seen once, with approximately 4% in the top ten. Specimen: peripheral blood. Receptor source: a woman in her forties or fifties with acute or convalescent COVID-19. CDR3s leave out the opening cysteine and the closing phenylalanine or tryptophan. Fields, in order: V gene, J gene, CDR3 protein.

v_call: TRBV5-1; j_call: TRBJ2-1; cdr3_aa: ASSPRGGSYNEQF
v_call: TRBV19; j_call: TRBJ2-1; cdr3_aa: ASSIGEGQGASYEQF
v_call: TRBV6-1; j_call: TRBJ2-3; cdr3_aa: ASSDLGGTDTQY
v_call: TRBV10-3; j_call: TRBJ1-5; cdr3_aa: AISESGAPLGAQH
v_call: TRBV6-6; j_call: TRBJ1-5; cdr3_aa: ASSFGLDSVYQPQH
v_call: TRBV15; j_call: TRBJ1-2; cdr3_aa: ATSRDQGDYGYT
v_call: TRBV5-5; j_call: TRBJ1-4; cdr3_aa: ASSFREELF
v_call: TRBV7-9; j_call: TRBJ2-7; cdr3_aa: ASGGGWNEQY
v_call: TRBV5-8; j_call: TRBJ2-3; cdr3_aa: ASSLHTGANTDTQY
v_call: TRBV3-1/TRBV3-2; j_call: TRBJ2-1; cdr3_aa: ASGLGATRHNEQF
v_call: TRBV5-1; j_call: TRBJ2-3; cdr3_aa: ASSLSGFQIADTQY
v_call: TRBV27; j_call: TRBJ1-5; cdr3_aa: ASSLRGNQPQH
v_call: TRBV3-1/TRBV3-2; j_call: TRBJ2-3; cdr3_aa: ASSSEGRGGTDTQY
v_call: TRBV5-5; j_call: TRBJ2-1; cdr3_aa: ASILFSGGDNEQF
v_call: TRBV15; j_call: TRBJ2-7; cdr3_aa: ATSRDTRIFYEQY
v_call: TRBV11-2; j_call: TRBJ2-7; cdr3_aa: ASSLQTAYEQY
v_call: TRBV5-4; j_call: TRBJ1-2; cdr3_aa: ASSFSGPGLYGYT
v_call: TRBV24-1; j_call: TRBJ1-2; cdr3_aa: ATRGMRGYT
v_call: TRBV11-3; j_call: TRBJ1-2; cdr3_aa: ASSVDPGGSGYT
v_call: TRBV21-1; j_call: TRBJ1-2; cdr3_aa: ASSAKIGGTAYGYT
v_call: TRBV19; j_call: TRBJ2-1; cdr3_aa: ATQRGPNYNEQF
v_call: TRBV28; j_call: TRBJ1-4; cdr3_aa: ASSLGQGGFQGKLF
v_call: TRBV28; j_call: TRBJ1-1; cdr3_aa: ASTYANRGAF
v_call: TRBV5-8; j_call: TRBJ2-5; cdr3_aa: ASSPGLAGKETQY
v_call: TRBV5-6; j_call: TRBJ2-7; cdr3_aa: ASTTAGTASYEQY
v_call: TRBV6-2/TRBV6-3; j_call: TRBJ2-2; cdr3_aa: ASSSGSGELF
v_call: TRBV28; j_call: TRBJ1-2; cdr3_aa: ASSYNLGGSYGYT
v_call: TRBV18; j_call: TRBJ2-1; cdr3_aa: ASSPTAGSSSYNEQF
v_call: TRBV4-1; j_call: TRBJ1-1; cdr3_aa: ASSGGQGWGGAEAF
v_call: TRBV6-1; j_call: TRBJ2-7; cdr3_aa: ASSEGTESYEQY
v_call: TRBV7-8; j_call: TRBJ1-5; cdr3_aa: ASSLGAGQNQPQH
v_call: TRBV27; j_call: TRBJ1-1; cdr3_aa: ASTQRKPRGNTEAF
v_call: TRBV7-2; j_call: TRBJ1-1; cdr3_aa: ASSYYLNTEAF
v_call: TRBV4-2; j_call: TRBJ2-1; cdr3_aa: ASSLSGGYNEQF
v_call: TRBV6-6; j_call: TRBJ1-5; cdr3_aa: ASKGGQGVQPQH
v_call: TRBV5-1; j_call: TRBJ2-3; cdr3_aa: ASSLGSSGVTDTQY
v_call: TRBV7-2; j_call: TRBJ1-4; cdr3_aa: ASSPRGPNEKLF
v_call: TRBV7-2; j_call: TRBJ1-5; cdr3_aa: ASSGHSNQPQH
v_call: TRBV27; j_call: TRBJ1-6; cdr3_aa: ASSLLGGGRNNSPLH
v_call: TRBV5-4; j_call: TRBJ1-2; cdr3_aa: ASSLMGQNYGYT
v_call: TRBV30; j_call: TRBJ1-4; cdr3_aa: AWSVLGGTEKLF
v_call: TRBV28; j_call: TRBJ2-3; cdr3_aa: ASSLPGLAGYTQY
v_call: TRBV2; j_call: TRBJ1-4; cdr3_aa: ASSEGPRGNEKLF
v_call: TRBV10-3; j_call: TRBJ1-1; cdr3_aa: AISERQGENTEAF
v_call: TRBV6-5; j_call: TRBJ2-7; cdr3_aa: ATAGTSIDEQY
v_call: TRBV10-2; j_call: TRBJ1-6; cdr3_aa: ASSGQGNSPLH
v_call: TRBV30; j_call: TRBJ1-5; cdr3_aa: AWSDREGQPQH
v_call: TRBV11-3; j_call: TRBJ2-1; cdr3_aa: ASSLDLRSYNEQF
v_call: TRBV7-3; j_call: TRBJ2-1; cdr3_aa: ASSTSGVDNEQF
v_call: TRBV4-3; j_call: TRBJ2-3; cdr3_aa: ASSQEGAGVKDTQY
v_call: TRBV7-2; j_call: TRBJ1-2; cdr3_aa: ASSLAAGSGGYT
v_call: TRBV24-1; j_call: TRBJ1-2; cdr3_aa: ATSVPRRYGYT
v_call: TRBV6-6; j_call: TRBJ2-2; cdr3_aa: ASSPREGGLTGELF
v_call: TRBV5-1; j_call: TRBJ2-1; cdr3_aa: ASSLEGNPTGRNEQF
v_call: TRBV6-2/TRBV6-3; j_call: TRBJ2-7; cdr3_aa: ASSPGGGRYEQY